The 17 T cell receptor beta chains presented below share a single source sample, sequenced in a study of blood T cell repertoires in COVID-19. TCRdb's table, derived via immunoSEQ multiplex PCR, lists solely in-frame clones and lacks some. This sample has 120,000 or so clones; just under 80% occur once, and the top ten carry 16%. Sequenced sample: peripheral blood. These receptors were collected from a man aged 55-75 years with active or convalescent COVID-19.

The sample holds a few counts of this clone. The chain uses TRBV6-5 and TRBJ2-2, with D possibly TRBD2 on 5 matching bases. The V gene lost 0 bases and the J gene lost 5 bases, with 10 bases spanning the gap. Germline V gene data show CDR1 as MNHEY and CDR2 as SVGAGI. The CDR3 totals 15 residues. In DNA form, the CDR3 reads TGTGCCAGCAGTTACTCGAGGGAATCGACCGGGGAGCTGTTTTTT. This codes for CASSYSRESTGELFF.

J is TRBJ1-5 and V is TRBV5-6, with 7 bases identical to TRBD1. The CDR3 covers 13 residues. The V and J ends lost 4 bases and 4 bases, in that order; junction bases with no gene match: 2. Germline CDR1 is SGHDT and CDR2 is YYEEEE. The CDR3 loop is CASSTDRNQPQHF. The CDR3 coding sequence is TGTGCCAGCAGCACGGACAGGAATCAGCCCCAGCATTTT.

The rearrangement joins TRBV4-3 to TRBJ2-2; D call uncertain. The V end was cut by 4 bases, the J end by 5 bases, with 5 bases between. This CDR3 spans 12 amino acids. From germline, CDR1 is LGHNA and CDR2 YSLEER. Here the CDR3 reads CASSPFTGELFF. Here the CDR3 DNA reads TGCGCCAGCAGCCCCTTTACCGGGGAGCTGTTTTTT.

The rearrangement links TRBV5-1 to TRBJ2-2, with 7 bases identical to TRBD1. Germline V gives CDR1 SGHRS, CDR2 YFSETQ. Trimming cost V 3 bases and J 6 bases; bases outside gene matches: 5. This CDR3 has 14 amino acids. CDR3 DNA: TGCGCCAGCAGCTCGACAGGGTGGGCCGGGGAGCTGTTTTTT. Translating gives CASSSTGWAGELFF.

The CDR3 nucleotides read TGTGCCAGCAGCCAAGTGAGAGACACTGAAGCTTTCTTT. This sequence encodes CASSQVRDTEAFF. The chain combines TRBV3-1 (or the pseudogene TRBV3-2) with TRBJ1-1; D is undetermined. This CDR3 is built from 13 residues. The V end was cut by 1 base, the J end by 3 bases, with 6 bases between. In germline, CDR1 is LGHDT, CDR2 YNNKEL (reference sequence).

V and J are TRBV18 and TRBJ1-1; D remains ambiguous. The V gene's germline CDR1 is KGHSH and CDR2 LQKENI. The CDR3 has 14 amino acids. The ends were cut back, 3 bases at V and 1 base at J, with 9 bases in the middle. The CDR3 DNA reads as TGTGCCAGCTCACCGCTCTCAGGGAACACTGAAGCTTTCTTT. Amino acid sequence: CASSPLSGNTEAFF.

The rearrangement uses TRBV7-2 and TRBJ1-5, with D possibly being TRBD1 (5 bases). V lost 6 bases and J 1 base, leaving 10 bases between the germline ends. Germline V CDR1 and CDR2: SGHTA, FQGNSA. The CDR3 totals 14 residues. In DNA, the CDR3 is TGTGCCAGCAGGCGGGGGGGAAGCAATCAGCCCCAGCATTTT. Its translation is CASRRGGSNQPQHF.

The genes are TRBV27 and TRBJ2-1; 7 bases fit TRBD1. Germline V gene sequence: CDR1 MNHEY, CDR2 SMNVEV (reference sequence). This CDR3 spans 14 amino acids. V shed 4 bases, J shed 7 bases, and the junction held 7 bases outside the gene matches. Here the CDR3 reads CASSYDRASNEQFF. As DNA, the CDR3 is TGTGCCAGCAGTTATGACAGGGCCTCAAATGAGCAGTTCTTC.

The V gene is TRBV2, the J gene TRBJ2-7, with a weak D call TRBD2 (6 bases). CDR3 length: 17 residues. Germline loops: CDR1 SNHLY, CDR2 FYNNEI. V was trimmed by 6 bases and J by 1 base, leaving 22 bases between them. The chain's CDR3 is CASRGNTIVGTSYEQYF. CDR3 DNA sequence: TGTGCCAGCAGAGGGAACACTATCGTTGGGACTTCCTACGAGCAGTACTTC.

This clone has just one count. The rearrangement links TRBV3-1 (or the pseudogene TRBV3-2) to TRBJ2-2; D is uncertain. Germline CDR1 LGHDT, CDR2 YNNKEL (reference sequence). The CDR3 totals 11 residues. Deletions cut 11 bases from V and 4 bases from J, with 8 bases between. The CDR3 protein is CAPGPTGELFF. The CDR3 nucleotides read TGTGCCCCAGGCCCCACCGGGGAGCTGTTTTTT.

This clone was observed a few times. Distinct nucleotide sequences in the sample also encode this CDR3. The V call is TRBV11-2, the J call TRBJ1-1; D unclear. The germline V and J ends were trimmed by 0 bases and 5 bases, with 7 bases remaining between them. The length of the CDR3 is 13 residues. The germline V gene encodes CDR1 SGHAT and CDR2 FQNNGV. The CDR3 nucleotides read TGTGCCAGCAGCTTAGATCGGGTTACTGAAGCTTTCTTT. It is translated as CASSLDRVTEAFF.

This clone was recorded a few times. J is TRBJ2-3 and V is TRBV24-1; 9 nucleotides align to TRBD2. The CDR3 is made up of 16 amino acids. The V gene end was trimmed by 1 base and the J gene end by 0 bases; junction bases not matched to a gene: 1. CDR1 and CDR2 (germline): KGHDR, SFDVKD. Here the CDR3 DNA reads TGTGCCACCAGTGATTTCGCGGGGGGGAGCACAGATACGCAGTATTTT. It specifies CATSDFAGGSTDTQYF.

The chain employs TRBV28 and TRBJ2-3; 7 bases map to TRBD1. V dropped 2 bases and J dropped 4; count of bases not matched to a gene: 6. Germline CDR1 is MDHEN and CDR2 is SYDVKM. The CDR3 covers 15 residues. The CDR3 loop reads CASSLDTQGPDTQYF. CDR3 in DNA: TGTGCCAGCAGTTTAGATACACAGGGGCCAGATACGCAGTATTTT. The full variable domain, rest sourced from reference TRBV28 and TRBJ2-3, is DVKVTQSSRYLVKRTGEKVFLECVQDMDHENMFWYRQDPGLGLRLIYFSYDVKMKEKGDIPEGYSVSREKKERFSLILESASTNQTSMYLCASSLDTQGPDTQYFGPGTRLTVL.

This chain links TRBV27 with TRBJ2-4; D remains unclear. V was shortened by 2 bases and J by 0 bases, with 14 bases between the two germline ends. CDR3 size: 17 residues. The germline gives CDR1 MNHEY, CDR2 SMNVEV (reference sequence). This chain's CDR3 is CASSLKPRFLAKNIQYF. CDR3 coding DNA: TGTGCCAGCAGTTTAAAACCCAGGTTTCTAGCCAAAAACATTCAGTACTTC.

Here the CDR3 reads CASSLLLAGGPGNEQFF. CDR3 coding DNA: TGTGCCAGCAGTCTCCTCTTAGCGGGAGGGCCTGGCAATGAGCAGTTCTTC. V and J are TRBV2 and TRBJ2-1; TRBD2 aligns across 11 bases. With 5 bases clipped from V and 6 bases from J, the junction kept 12 bases outside the gene matches. CDR1 SNHLY and CDR2 FYNNEI come from the germline V gene. This CDR3 comprises 17 residues.

This clone was detected many times. This chain uses TRBV27 with TRBJ1-1; D call uncertain. The V and J ends lost 5 bases and 1 base respectively, with 23 bases between them. Germline CDR1 reads MNHEY; CDR2 reads SMNVEV (reference sequence). The CDR3 has 18 residues. This chain's CDR3 is CASSPIIPGSAGNTEAFF. CDR3 bases: TGTGCCAGCAGTCCGATCATCCCGGGATCCGCAGGGAACACTGAAGCTTTCTTT.

This chain uses TRBV18 with TRBJ1-1, with 10 bases matching TRBD1. Germline V CDR1 and CDR2: KGHSH, LQKENI. V shed 5 bases and J 0 bases; nucleotides not matched to a gene: 9. This CDR3 spans 17 amino acids. The CDR3 DNA reads as TGTGCCAGCTCATCACGCGGGACAGGGGTCATGAACACTGAAGCTTTCTTT. Amino acids: CASSSRGTGVMNTEAFF.